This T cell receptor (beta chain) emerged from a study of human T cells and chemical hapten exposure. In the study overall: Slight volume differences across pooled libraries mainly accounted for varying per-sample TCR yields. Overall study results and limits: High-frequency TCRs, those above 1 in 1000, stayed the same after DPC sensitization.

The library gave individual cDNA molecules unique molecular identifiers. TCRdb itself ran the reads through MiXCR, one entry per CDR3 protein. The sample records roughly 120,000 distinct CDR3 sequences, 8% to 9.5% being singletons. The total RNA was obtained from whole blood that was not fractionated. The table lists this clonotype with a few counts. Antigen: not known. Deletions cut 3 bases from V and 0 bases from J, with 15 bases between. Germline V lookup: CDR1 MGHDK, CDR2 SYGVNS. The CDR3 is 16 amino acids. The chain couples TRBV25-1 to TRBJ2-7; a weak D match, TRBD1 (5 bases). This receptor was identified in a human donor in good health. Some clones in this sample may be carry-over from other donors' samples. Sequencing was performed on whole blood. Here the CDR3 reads CASSEFRARSSYEQYF. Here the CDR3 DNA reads TGTGCCAGCAGTGAGTTCAGGGCAAGAAGCTCCTACGAGCAGTACTTC.